The 22 T cell receptor beta chains listed next were all sequenced from one sample in a study of OX40 agonist ivuxolimab in advanced cancers. Measured with immunoSEQ multiplex PCR; TCRdb has only the in-frame clones, and not every one. The sample comprises around 56,000 clones, less than 85% of which are singletons, and 3.5% to 4.5% rests with the top ten. The sample was CD4+ or CD8+ T cells sorted from blood, taken in a trial of the OX40 agonist ivuxolimab. The receptors come from an adult with an advanced solid tumor such as melanoma, head and neck, liver or kidney cancer.

The chain is built from TRBV9 and TRBJ2-1, with 10 bases identical to TRBD1. Germline CDR1 and CDR2: SGDLS and YYNGEE. The CDR3 contains 14 residues. Trimming removed 3 bases from V and 9 bases from J; junction bases left unmatched: 6. CDR3 amino acids: CASSADRGLGEQFF. The CDR3 region has the DNA TGTGCCAGCAGCGCCGACAGGGGGCTGGGTGAGCAGTTCTTC.

Written as DNA, the CDR3 is TGTGCCAGCAGCTTCCTCAATGAGCAGTTCTTC. Protein sequence: CASSFLNEQFF. The V call is TRBV7-2, the J call TRBJ2-1; D remains unclear. The CDR3 is 11 amino acids. V was trimmed by 3 bases and J by 6 bases, leaving 3 bases between them. CDR1 and CDR2 (germline): SGHTA, FQGNSA.

The V and J genes are TRBV5-5 and TRBJ1-5, with TRBD1 matching 7 bases. The ends lost 4 bases at V and 4 bases at J; junction bases unmatched: 8. The CDR3 runs 15 residues. Germline V CDR1 and CDR2: SGHKS, YYEKEE (reference sequence). This chain's CDR3 is CASSAGGPTNQPQHF. The DNA for the CDR3 is TGTGCCAGCAGCGCAGGGGGACCGACAAATCAGCCCCAGCATTTT.

This clone has only one observation. V and J are TRBV6-5 and TRBJ1-4, with D hard to call. Looked up from germline, CDR1 is MNHEY and CDR2 is SVGAGI. The length of the CDR3 is 15 residues. V was trimmed by 0 bases and J by 4 bases, leaving 9 bases between them. The CDR3 loop reads CASSYSYNSNEKLFF. The CDR3 DNA is TGTGCCAGCAGTTACTCCTACAACAGTAATGAAAAACTGTTTTTT.

Worth noting for this clone: This is likely a read error, given that the CDR3 carries no conserved phenylalanine or tryptophan at its end. The V and J genes are TRBV7-9 and TRBJ1-6; no firm D call. Trimming took off 5 bases at V and 11 bases at J, with 16 bases between the two ends. Germline V lookup: CDR1 SEHNR, CDR2 FQNEAQ (reference sequence). There are 14 residues in the CDR3. Here the CDR3 DNA reads TGTGCCAGCAGCCCGGTCCCAGGATTAGCACCCCTCCACCTT. It encodes CASSPVPGLAPLHL.

This chain uses TRBV5-6 with TRBJ2-7, with D perhaps TRBD1 or TRBD2 (5 bases each). The germline V gene has CDR1 SGHDT and CDR2 YYEEEE. V lost 4 bases, J lost 0 bases, and 14 bases lay in between. The CDR3 covers 15 residues. DNA of the CDR3: TGTGCCAGCAGCCCCCAGTCAGGGACCTCCTACGAGCAGTACTTC. It is translated as CASSPQSGTSYEQYF.

The chain combines TRBV10-2 with TRBJ2-6; D call uncertain. Trimming removed 3 bases from V and 0 bases from J, with 3 bases in between. From germline, CDR1 is WSHSY and CDR2 SAAADI. The CDR3 is made up of 14 amino acids. CDR3 protein: CASSESSGANVLTF. CDR3 coding DNA: TGCGCCAGCAGTGAAAGCTCTGGGGCCAACGTCCTGACTTTC.

The chain combines TRBV7-2 with TRBJ2-1; 11 bases agree with TRBD2. CDR3 length: 13 residues. V shed 9 bases and J 6 bases; nucleotides not matched to a gene: 4. Germline CDR1 is SGHTA and CDR2 is FQGNSA. CDR3 DNA: TGTGCCAGTAGCGGGAGGGCCGGCAATGAGCAGTTCTTC. Protein: CASSGRAGNEQFF.

The chain recombines TRBV7-9 with TRBJ2-7; 7 bases line up with TRBD2. CDR1 and CDR2 from the germline V gene are SEHNR and FQNEAQ (reference sequence). The V gene end was trimmed by 5 bases and the J gene end by 3 bases; junction bases not matched to a gene: 7. The CDR3 totals 14 residues. Here the CDR3 DNA reads TGTGCCAGCAGCCCCTGGGGAGGGATCTACGAGCAGTACTTC. It encodes CASSPWGGIYEQYF.

The rearrangement links TRBV4-1 to TRBJ1-2; D remains unclear. Germline CDR1 is MGHRA and CDR2 is YSYEKL. V was clipped by 0 bases and J by 4 bases, with 15 bases between them. The CDR3 extends over 16 amino acids. The CDR3 reads CASSQDFGSPVYGYTF. Written as DNA, the CDR3 is TGCGCCAGCAGCCAAGATTTTGGCAGCCCTGTCTATGGCTACACCTTC.

In its sample, this clone is medium-sized. The V call is TRBV4-3, the J call TRBJ2-3; 7 bases are shared with TRBD1. CDR3 size: 14 residues. Germline V gives CDR1 LGHNA, CDR2 YSLEER. V lost 4 bases to trimming and J lost 1 base; unmatched junction nucleotides: 2. In nucleotides, the CDR3 is TGCGCCAGCAGCCTTGGGACAGGCACAGATACGCAGTATTTT. Its protein is CASSLGTGTDTQYF.

This clone has only a few counts. The CDR3 region has the DNA TGTGCCACCAGCAGAGATCCCGTGACAGGGAACATTCAGTACTTC. Residues: CATSRDPVTGNIQYF. The chain couples TRBV15 to TRBJ2-4; 7 bases agree with TRBD1. Germline V gene data show CDR1 as LNHNV and CDR2 as YYDKDF (reference sequence). CDR3 size: 15 residues. V lost 0 bases, J lost 7 bases, and 6 bases stayed unmatched.

The chain carries TRBV10-2 and TRBJ2-3; 8 bases align to TRBD2. The CDR3 totals 18 residues. From germline, CDR1 is WSHSY and CDR2 SAAADI. Trimming at V came to 10 bases and at J to 0 bases, leaving 18 bases not matched to a gene. CDR3 coding DNA: TGCGCCACCCAGACTATTGAGACTAGCGTTTATAGCACAGATACGCAGTATTTT. Translating gives CATQTIETSVYSTDTQYF.

The chain employs TRBV28 and TRBJ1-3; TRBD1 is a possible D gene (6 bases). V was clipped by 9 bases and J by 0 bases, with 18 bases between them. This CDR3 comprises 16 residues. The germline CDR1 and CDR2 sequences are MDHEN and SYDVKM. CDR3 loop: CASRGGGWSSGNTIYF. Written as DNA, the CDR3 is TGTGCCAGTAGAGGAGGGGGATGGAGCTCTGGAAACACCATATATTTT.

The chain employs TRBV5-8 and TRBJ2-6; maybe TRBD1 (5 bases). The CDR3 is 15 residues long. Germline V CDR1 and CDR2: SGHTS, YDEGEE. Between the trimmed V and J ends, which lost 6 bases and 0 bases, there was a span of 10 bases. The CDR3 is CASTDRSSGANVLTF. CDR3 nucleotides: TGTGCCAGCACCGACAGAAGCTCTGGGGCCAACGTCCTGACTTTC.

Written as DNA, the CDR3 is TGTGCCAGCAGGAAGAGGGGGATCGTGACTGAAGCTTTCTTT. Its translation: CASRKRGIVTEAFF. J is TRBJ1-1 and V is TRBV6-6, with TRBD1 as a possible D gene (6 bases). V shed 6 bases and J shed 5 bases, with 16 bases lying between them. CDR1 and CDR2 (germline): MNHNY, SVGAGI (reference sequence). The CDR3 covers 14 residues.

CDR3 nucleotides: TGTGCCAGCAGTTCCACGGTTCCGGGTCAAAAACTGTTTTTT. Its translation: CASSSTVPGQKLFF. This chain joins TRBV27 and TRBJ1-4, with D uncertain. Germline V gene sequence: CDR1 MNHEY, CDR2 SMNVEV (reference sequence). V was shortened by 4 bases and J by 9 bases, with 15 bases between the two germline ends. The CDR3 extends over 14 amino acids.

J is TRBJ1-1 and V is TRBV27; D remains unclear. Trimming left V 1 base short and J 5 bases short, with 17 bases between. CDR3 length equals 16 residues. Germline assignment: CDR1 MNHEY and CDR2 SMNVEV (reference sequence). The DNA for the CDR3 is TGTGCCAGCAGTTTATTGCGGGCTTCACGAGGGACTGAAGCTTTCTTT. It translates to CASSLLRASRGTEAFF.

The V gene is TRBV10-1, the J gene TRBJ2-2; 8 bases agree with TRBD2. The CDR3 extends over 14 amino acids. Unmatched junction bases numbered 1, after V lost 6 bases and J lost 1 base. Germline-derived CDR1 and CDR2 are WNHNN and SYGVQD (reference sequence). CDR3 protein: CASRSGRNTGELFF. CDR3 DNA: TGCGCCAGCAGGAGCGGGAGGAACACCGGGGAGCTGTTTTTT.

This sequence joins TRBV7-2 and TRBJ1-2, with D possibly matching TRBD1 (5 bases). The CDR3 length is 14 residues. V lost 5 bases to trimming and J lost 4 bases, with 14 bases between them. Germline values: CDR1 SGHTA, CDR2 FQGNSA. CDR3 coding DNA: TGTGCCAGCAGCCCTCTTCCGGGGCCCTATGGCTACACCTTC. It is translated as CASSPLPGPYGYTF. Complete variable domain (other parts from reference TRBV7-2 and TRBJ1-2): GAGVSQSPSNKVTEKGKDVELRCDPISGHTALYWYRQSLGQGLEFLIYFQGNSAPDKSGLPSDRFSAERTGGSVSTLTIQRTQQEDSAVYLCASSPLPGPYGYTFGSGTRLTVV.

J is TRBJ1-1 and V is TRBV19, with D perhaps matching TRBD1 (6 bases). The CDR3 spans 14 residues. CDR1 LNHDA and CDR2 SQIVND come from the germline V gene (reference sequence). Trimming removed 1 base from V and 7 bases from J, with 13 bases in between. CDR3 loop: CASSIGQGLREAFF. In DNA, the CDR3 is TGTGCCAGTAGTATAGGGCAGGGGCTGCGTGAAGCTTTCTTT.

V and J are TRBV19 and TRBJ1-5; TRBD1 is a possible D gene (6 bases). Germline values: CDR1 LNHDA, CDR2 SQIVND (reference sequence). This CDR3 contains 14 residues. The V end was cut by 6 bases, the J end by 4 bases, with 13 bases between. This CDR3 reads CASRQGARNQPQHF. The CDR3 coding sequence is TGTGCCAGTAGACAGGGAGCGCGGAATCAGCCCCAGCATTTT.